The rows below give T cell receptor beta chains drawn from one sample of a study of CD8+CD57+ T cells in acquired aplastic anemia. TCRdb recomputed calls from the reads with MiXCR, one row per CDR3 protein. The data show a few hundred thousand distinct CDR3 sequences, around 49% seen once. The source material was sorted CD4+, CD8+, or CD8+CD57+ T cells (not recorded which) from PBMCs. The source is a human donor with aplastic anemia. Both conserved end residues are part of each CDR3. Each record gives: J gene, D gene, V gene, clone size, CDR3 protein, CDR3 DNA. D genes are given only for firm matches. Size tells how often a clone was seen (once, few, many) or the class of an expanded clone, and some rows leave it out.

j_gene: TRBJ2-2; d_gene: NA; v_gene: TRBV9; abundance: NA; CDR3aa: CASSRTPSELFF; CDR3nt: TGTGCCAGCAGCCGGACCCCTTCCGAGCTGTTTTTT
j_gene: TRBJ2-1; d_gene: NA; v_gene: TRBV19; abundance: many; CDR3aa: CASRELRYNEQFF; CDR3nt: TGTGCCAGTCGCGAGCTACGCTACAATGAGCAGTTCTTC
j_gene: TRBJ1-4; d_gene: NA; v_gene: TRBV2; abundance: NA; CDR3aa: CASRDGATNEILFF; CDR3nt: TGTGCCAGCAGAGACGGTGCAACTAATGAAATACTGTTTTTT
j_gene: TRBJ2-1; d_gene: NA; v_gene: TRBV6-5; abundance: NA; CDR3aa: CASSMGLSNEQFF; CDR3nt: TGTGCCAGCAGTATGGGACTGTCTAATGAGCAGTTCTTC
j_gene: TRBJ1-1; d_gene: TRBD1; v_gene: TRBV20-1; abundance: many; CDR3aa: CSAQQGTASIEAFF; CDR3nt: TGCAGTGCTCAACAGGGGACCGCGAGCATTGAAGCTTTCTTT
j_gene: TRBJ2-2; d_gene: NA; v_gene: TRBV6-1; abundance: NA; CDR3aa: CASIVPNTGELFF; CDR3nt: TGTGCCAGCATAGTACCGAACACCGGGGAGCTGTTTTTT
j_gene: TRBJ2-7; d_gene: NA; v_gene: TRBV19; abundance: NA; CDR3aa: CASSTSRTVTHEQYF; CDR3nt: TGTGCCAGTAGTACATCGAGGACGGTGACCCACGAGCAGTACTTC
j_gene: TRBJ2-3; d_gene: TRBD1; v_gene: TRBV25-1; abundance: NA; CDR3aa: CASSPSSVGAGGVDTQYF; CDR3nt: TGTGCCAGCAGTCCCAGCTCCGTGGGCGCAGGGGGCGTAGATACGCAGTATTTT
j_gene: TRBJ1-2; d_gene: TRBD1; v_gene: TRBV7-8; abundance: many; CDR3aa: CASSIKDGQGDYGYTF; CDR3nt: TGTGCCAGCAGCATTAAGGACGGACAGGGAGACTATGGCTACACCTTC
j_gene: TRBJ1-1; d_gene: NA; v_gene: TRBV7-9; abundance: many; CDR3aa: CASSLGGGEDTEAFF; CDR3nt: TGTGCCAGCAGCTTGGGGGGGGGGGAGGACACTGAAGCTTTCTTT
j_gene: TRBJ1-5; d_gene: NA; v_gene: TRBV19; abundance: few; CDR3aa: CASSIGGNQPQHF; CDR3nt: TGTGCCAGTAGTATTGGCGGTAATCAGCCCCAGCATTTT
j_gene: TRBJ1-2; d_gene: NA; v_gene: TRBV12-3/TRBV12-4; abundance: NA; CDR3aa: CASSFIGGRWGHTF; CDR3nt: TGTGCCAGCAGTTTTATAGGGGGGAGGTGGGGCCACACCTTC
j_gene: TRBJ2-2; d_gene: NA; v_gene: TRBV3-1; abundance: NA; CDR3aa: CASSLRRGTASGELFF; CDR3nt: TGTGCCAGCAGCCTCCGCCGGGGGACGGCTTCCGGGGAGCTGTTTTTT
j_gene: TRBJ2-6; d_gene: NA; v_gene: TRBV9; abundance: NA; CDR3aa: CASSPWSSGANVLTF; CDR3nt: TGTGCCAGCAGCCCCTGGAGCTCTGGGGCCAACGTCCTGACTTTC
j_gene: TRBJ2-7; d_gene: NA; v_gene: TRBV2; abundance: many; CDR3aa: CASWVELREQYF; CDR3nt: TGTGCCAGCTGGGTCGAGTTACGCGAGCAGTACTTC
j_gene: TRBJ1-6; d_gene: NA; v_gene: TRBV19; abundance: NA; CDR3aa: CASSQQGQNNSPLHF; CDR3nt: TGTGCCAGTAGTCAACAGGGTCAGAATAATTCACCCCTCCACTTT
j_gene: TRBJ1-6; d_gene: NA; v_gene: TRBV9; abundance: NA; CDR3aa: CASSVGVRSPLHF; CDR3nt: TGTGCCAGCAGCGTAGGGGTGCGTTCGCCCCTCCACTTT